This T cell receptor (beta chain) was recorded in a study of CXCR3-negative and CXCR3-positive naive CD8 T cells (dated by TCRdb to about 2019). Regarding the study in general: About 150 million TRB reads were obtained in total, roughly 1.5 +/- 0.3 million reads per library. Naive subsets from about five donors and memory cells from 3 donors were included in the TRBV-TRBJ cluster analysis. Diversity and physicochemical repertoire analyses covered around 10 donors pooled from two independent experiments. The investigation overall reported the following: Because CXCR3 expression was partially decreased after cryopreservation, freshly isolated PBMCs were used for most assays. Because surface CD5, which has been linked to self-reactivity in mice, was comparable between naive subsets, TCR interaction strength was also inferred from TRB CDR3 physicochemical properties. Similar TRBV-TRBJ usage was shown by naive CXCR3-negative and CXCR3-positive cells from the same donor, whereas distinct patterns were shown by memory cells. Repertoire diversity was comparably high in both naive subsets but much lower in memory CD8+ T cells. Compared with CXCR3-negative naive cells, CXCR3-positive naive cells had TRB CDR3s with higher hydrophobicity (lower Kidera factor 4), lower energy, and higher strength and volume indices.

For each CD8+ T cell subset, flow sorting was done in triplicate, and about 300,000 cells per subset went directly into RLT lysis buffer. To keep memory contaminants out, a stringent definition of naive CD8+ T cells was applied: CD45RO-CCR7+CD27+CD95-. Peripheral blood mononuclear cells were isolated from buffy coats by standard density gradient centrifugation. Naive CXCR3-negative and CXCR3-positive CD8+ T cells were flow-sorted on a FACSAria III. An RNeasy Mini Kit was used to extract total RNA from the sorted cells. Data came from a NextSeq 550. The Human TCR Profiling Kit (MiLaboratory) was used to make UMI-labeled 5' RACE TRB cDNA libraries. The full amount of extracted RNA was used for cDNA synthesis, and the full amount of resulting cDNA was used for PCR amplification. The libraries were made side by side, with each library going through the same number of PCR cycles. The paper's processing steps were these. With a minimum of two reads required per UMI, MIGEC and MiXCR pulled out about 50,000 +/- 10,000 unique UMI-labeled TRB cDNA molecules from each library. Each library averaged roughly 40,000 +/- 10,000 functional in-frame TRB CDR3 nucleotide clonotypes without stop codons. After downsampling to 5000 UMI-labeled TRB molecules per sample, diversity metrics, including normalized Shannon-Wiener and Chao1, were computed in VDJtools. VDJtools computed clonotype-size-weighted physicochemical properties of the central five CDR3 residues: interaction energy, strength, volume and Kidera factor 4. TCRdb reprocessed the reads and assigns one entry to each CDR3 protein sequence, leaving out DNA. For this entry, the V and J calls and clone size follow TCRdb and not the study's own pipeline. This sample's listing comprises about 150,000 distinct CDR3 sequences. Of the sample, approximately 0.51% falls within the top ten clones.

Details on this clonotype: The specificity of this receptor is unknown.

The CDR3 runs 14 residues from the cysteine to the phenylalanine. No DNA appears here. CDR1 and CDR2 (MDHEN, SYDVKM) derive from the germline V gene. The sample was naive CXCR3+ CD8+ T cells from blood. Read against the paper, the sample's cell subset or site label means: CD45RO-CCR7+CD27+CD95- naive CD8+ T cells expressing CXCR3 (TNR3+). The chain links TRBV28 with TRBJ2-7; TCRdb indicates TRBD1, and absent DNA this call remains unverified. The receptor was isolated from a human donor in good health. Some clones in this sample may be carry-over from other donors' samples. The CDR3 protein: CAGSYRVLPYEQYF.